These T cell receptor beta chains were read from a single sample in a study of cytomegalovirus exposure and HLA in healthy donors. Method: immunoSEQ multiplex PCR; TCRdb's copy keeps in-frame clones and lacks some. This sample has about 93,000 clones; about 78% occur once, and the top ten carry over 3%. The source material was PBMCs. These TCRs come from a woman aged 40 to 50 in good health and CMV-seronegative. Each CDR3 is given with its conserved first and last residue. D genes are given only for firm matches. Expanded clones are given a class, and other clones once, few, many or no size at all.

j_call	v_call	d_call	clone_size	cdr3_aa	cdr3_nt
TRBJ2-1	TRBV15	TRBD2	once	CATSRATGGLSEQFF	TGTGCCACCAGCAGAGCGACGGGAGGGCTGAGTGAGCAGTTCTTC
TRBJ1-3	TRBV7-9	TRBD1	-	CASSIGQGPGNTIYF	TGTGCCAGCAGCATCGGACAGGGACCTGGAAACACCATATATTTT
TRBJ1-1	TRBV9	-	-	CASSATGIGTEAFF	TGTGCCAGCAGCGCAACAGGGATAGGAACTGAAGCTTTCTTT
TRBJ2-7	TRBV19	TRBD1	-	CASSMGPGTGYDEQYF	TGTGCCAGTAGTATGGGGCCCGGGACAGGGTATGACGAGCAGTACTTC
TRBJ1-2	TRBV7-9	-	-	CASSLGIRQASYGYTF	TGTGCCAGCAGCTTAGGGATCAGACAGGCGTCCTATGGCTACACCTTC
TRBJ2-5	TRBV10-3	TRBD2	-	CAISESQGLAGGETQYF	TGTGCCATCAGTGAGTCGCAGGGCCTAGCGGGAGGAGAGACCCAGTACTTC
TRBJ2-5	TRBV27	TRBD2	many	CASSLRSGGRETQYF	TGTGCCAGCAGTTTACGAAGCGGGGGTCGGGAGACCCAGTACTTC
TRBJ1-1	TRBV7-9	-	-	CASSRGRENTEAFF	TGTGCCAGCAGCAGGGGCAGAGAGAACACTGAAGCTTTCTTT
TRBJ2-2	TRBV10-2	TRBD2	-	CASGASGRGELFF	TGCGCCTCAGGAGCTAGCGGGAGGGGGGAGCTGTTTTTT
TRBJ2-1	TRBV21-1	-	-	CASSLIDGRDGTYNEQFF	TGTGCCAGCAGTCTAATTGATGGGCGGGACGGTACCTACAATGAGCAGTTCTTC
TRBJ2-5	TRBV2	TRBD1	-	CASRGTGAETQYF	TGTGCCAGCAGAGGGACAGGGGCAGAGACCCAGTACTTC
TRBJ1-6	TRBV5-1	-	-	CASSLDSNSPLHF	TGCGCCAGCAGCTTGGACAGTAATTCACCCCTCCACTTT
TRBJ1-2	TRBV5-5	TRBD1	-	CASSFTTGGSYGYTF	TGTGCCAGCAGCTTTACGACAGGGGGCAGCTATGGCTACACCTTC
TRBJ1-2	TRBV28	-	-	CASSLWGGRGEGYGYTF	TGTGCCAGCAGTTTATGGGGGGGGAGGGGCGAAGGCTATGGCTACACCTTC
TRBJ2-1	TRBV30	TRBD2	-	CAWTGTSGSRQFF	TGTGCCTGGACGGGGACTAGCGGGAGTCGGCAGTTCTTC
TRBJ2-2	TRBV19	-	-	CASPARGTGELFF	TGTGCCAGCCCCGCCAGGGGCACCGGGGAGCTGTTTTTT
TRBJ1-3	TRBV5-1	-	-	CASSLEWRAGNTIYF	TGCGCCAGCAGCTTGGAGTGGCGGGCTGGAAACACCATATATTTT
TRBJ1-2	TRBV7-8	-	-	CASSLARGSNYGYTF	TGTGCCAGCAGCTTAGCGCGGGGCTCTAACTATGGCTACACCTTC
TRBJ2-2	TRBV27	TRBD1	-	CASSPGQGVGGELFF	TGTGCCAGCAGTCCCGGACAGGGGGTGGGCGGGGAGCTGTTTTTT
TRBJ2-2	TRBV9	TRBD1	once	CASSVEGQLPTGELFF	TGTGCCAGCAGCGTAGAGGGACAGCTACCCACCGGGGAGCTGTTTTTT
TRBJ2-1	TRBV5-1	-	-	CASSAGLFPSSYNEQFF	TGCGCCAGCAGCGCCGGACTGTTCCCCAGCTCCTACAATGAGCAGTTCTTC
TRBJ1-2	TRBV27	TRBD1	-	CASSFRQGGRGNYGYTF	TGTGCCAGCAGTTTTAGACAGGGGGGCAGGGGGAACTATGGCTACACCTTC
TRBJ2-7	TRBV11-2	-	-	CASSLGRGEQYF	TGTGCCAGCAGCCTAGGAAGGGGCGAGCAGTACTTC
TRBJ2-7	TRBV11-2	TRBD1	-	CASSLSGTGAYEQYF	TGTGCCAGCAGCTTATCCGGGACAGGGGCCTACGAGCAGTACTTC
TRBJ2-4	TRBV5-1	TRBD1	-	CASSWKTGGKNIQYF	TGCGCCAGCAGCTGGAAGACAGGGGGTAAAAACATTCAGTACTTC
TRBJ1-5	TRBV28	-	-	CASSLKTSGHQPQHF	TGTGCCAGCAGTTTAAAGACATCTGGGCATCAGCCCCAGCATTTT
TRBJ1-6	TRBV5-6	-	-	CASSLVLDGLNSPLHF	TGTGCCAGCAGCTTGGTTCTGGACGGACTAAATTCACCCCTCCACTTT
TRBJ1-5	TRBV4-1	-	-	CASSPSAGHSNQPQHF	TGCGCCAGCAGCCCCTCCGCTGGACATAGCAATCAGCCCCAGCATTTT
TRBJ2-5	TRBV13	TRBD2	-	CASSPGLAGVQYF	TGTGCCAGCAGCCCGGGACTAGCGGGGGTCCAGTACTTC
TRBJ2-4	TRBV30	-	-	CAWSQGDSGGNIQYF	TGTGCCTGGAGTCAGGGGGACTCCGGGGGAAACATTCAGTACTTC
TRBJ2-2	TRBV6-4	TRBD2	-	CASSAGTSETGELFF	TGTGCCAGCAGCGCCGGGACTAGCGAGACAGGGGAGCTGTTTTTT
TRBJ1-1	TRBV28	-	-	CASKRLEAFF	TGTGCCAGCAAGCGTCTTGAAGCTTTCTTT
TRBJ2-7	TRBV6-1	-	few	CASNRPEQYF	TGTGCCAGCAACAGGCCCGAGCAGTACTTC
TRBJ1-4	TRBV18	-	-	CASSRRGGSTNEKLFF	TGTGCCAGCTCACGCCGGGGCGGGAGCACTAATGAAAAACTGTTTTTT
TRBJ2-3	TRBV7-9	-	-	CASSLDLSSNTQYF	TGTGCCAGCAGCTTAGATTTGTCTTCTAATACGCAGTATTTT
TRBJ1-1	TRBV6-1	TRBD1	-	CASRTGQGRVNEAFF	TGTGCCAGCCGAACAGGACAGGGGAGGGTGAATGAAGCTTTCTTT
TRBJ1-2	TRBV13	-	-	CASSKRRGSGYTF	TGTGCCAGCAGCAAACGCAGGGGTTCCGGCTACACCTTC
TRBJ2-3	TRBV7-3	-	once	CASSPRGGNTDTQYF	TGTGCCAGCAGCCCCCGAGGAGGAAACACAGATACGCAGTATTTT
TRBJ2-7	TRBV7-3	TRBD2	-	CASSLRGGEQYF	TGTGCCAGCAGCTTGCGGGGGGGGGAGCAGTACTTC
TRBJ1-3	TRBV7-9	TRBD1	-	CASSATGTGGLFSGNTIYF	TGTGCCAGCAGCGCAACCGGGACAGGGGGATTATTCTCTGGAAACACCATATATTTT
TRBJ1-5	TRBV6-1	TRBD1	-	CASSPWTGKNQPQHF	TGTGCCAGCAGTCCTTGGACAGGGAAGAATCAGCCCCAGCATTTT
TRBJ1-5	TRBV28	TRBD1	-	CATLGQPQPQHF	TGTGCCACCTTGGGACAGCCTCAGCCCCAGCATTTT
TRBJ2-1	TRBV6-4	TRBD2	-	CASSVGTSAYNEQFF	TGTGCCAGCAGCGTCGGGACTAGCGCCTACAATGAGCAGTTCTTC
TRBJ2-7	TRBV5-4	-	-	CASSLRAGSSYEQYF	TGTGCCAGCAGCTTGCGGGCGGGAAGCTCCTACGAGCAGTACTTC